The rows below give T cell receptor beta chains drawn from one sample of a study of blood T cell repertoires in COVID-19. Measured with immunoSEQ multiplex PCR; TCRdb has only the in-frame clones, and not every one. In the table there are about 56,000 clones, around 80% of which are singletons. Specimen: peripheral blood. The receptors originated from a woman aged 80 or older with acute or convalescent COVID-19. Each CDR3 is given with its conserved first and last residue. A D gene is named only where the DNA matches it firmly. Expanded clones get a size class; other rows say once, few or many, or leave the size out.

cdr3_length	j_call	d_call	clone_size	v_call	cdr3_aa	cdr3_nt
14	TRBJ1-6	-	-	TRBV19	CASSRPGERSPLHF	TGTGCCAGTAGTCGCCCAGGGGAAAGATCACCCCTCCACTTT
10	TRBJ1-1	-	few	TRBV30	CACQGTEAFF	TGTGCCTGCCAGGGCACTGAAGCTTTCTTT
14	TRBJ1-1	-	-	TRBV6-1	CASSEGRLNTEAFF	TGTGCCAGCAGTGAGGGGCGGCTGAACACTGAAGCTTTCTTT
15	TRBJ2-3	TRBD1	-	TRBV7-8	CASSLAGQGTDTQYF	TGTGCCAGCAGCTTAGCCGGACAGGGAACAGATACGCAGTATTTT
18	TRBJ2-7	-	-	TRBV7-5	CVRSSLPRASSNSYEQYF	TGTGTCAGAAGCTCCCTCCCGAGGGCCTCTTCGAATTCCTACGAGCAGTACTTC
14	TRBJ1-2	-	-	TRBV5-1	CASSLVTSGYGYTF	TGCGCCAGCAGCTTGGTGACCTCGGGCTATGGCTACACCTTC
17	TRBJ2-5	-	-	TRBV13	CASSGRSRERAKETQYF	TGTGCCAGCAGCGGCAGGTCCCGGGAGCGGGCGAAAGAGACCCAGTACTTC
16	TRBJ2-5	TRBD2	few	TRBV4-2	CASSQARTSGRGTQYF	TGTGCCAGCAGCCAAGCGAGGACTAGCGGAAGAGGGACCCAGTACTTC
14	TRBJ2-3	-	-	TRBV5-1	CASRGHLSTDTQYF	TGCGCCAGCCGGGGACATCTTAGCACAGATACGCAGTATTTT
17	TRBJ1-3	-	few	TRBV18	CASSPTGLSNSGNTIYF	TGTGCCAGCTCACCCACGGGACTGTCGAACTCTGGAAACACCATATATTTT
17	TRBJ1-5	-	-	TRBV21-1	CASSKETGGCGNQPQHF	TGTGCCAGCAGCAAAGAAACGGGAGGGTGTGGCAATCAGCCCCAGCATTTT
16	TRBJ2-3	TRBD2	-	TRBV10-3	CAISLPWAGGADTQYF	TGTGCCATCAGCCTCCCCTGGGCGGGAGGGGCAGATACGCAGTATTTT
17	TRBJ2-1	-	few	TRBV29-1	CSVGAGVGRMVFDEQFF	TGCAGCGTTGGAGCAGGTGTGGGCCGAATGGTATTCGATGAGCAGTTCTTC
14	TRBJ2-3	TRBD2	-	TRBV29-1	CSVGLAGGPDTQYF	TGCAGCGTTGGACTAGCGGGAGGGCCAGATACGCAGTATTTT
13	TRBJ1-1	-	-	TRBV12-3/TRBV12-4	CASSLRADTEAFF	TGTGCCAGCAGTTTGCGGGCGGACACTGAAGCTTTCTTT
16	TRBJ2-2	-	-	TRBV4-2	CASSGVARVETGELFF	TGTGCCAGCAGTGGGGTAGCGAGGGTTGAGACCGGGGAGCTGTTTTTT
15	TRBJ1-4	TRBD1	-	TRBV12-5	CASGNGQGPFEKLFF	TGTGCTAGTGGAAATGGACAGGGTCCATTCGAAAAACTGTTTTTT
15	TRBJ1-1	-	-	TRBV6-5	CASSYRSVMNTEAFF	TGTGCCAGCAGTTATCGGTCTGTGATGAACACTGAAGCTTTCTTT
15	TRBJ2-5	TRBD2	-	TRBV5-1	CASSVLASGQETQYF	TGCGCCAGCAGCGTGTTGGCTAGCGGGCAAGAGACCCAGTACTTC
14	TRBJ1-3	-	few	TRBV3-1/TRBV3-2	CASSQRGAGEAIYF	TGTGCCAGCAGCCAGCGGGGGGCGGGAGAGGCCATATATTTT
15	TRBJ1-2	TRBD1	-	TRBV7-8	CASSFTGQETYGYTF	TGTGCCAGCAGCTTCACGGGACAGGAAACCTATGGCTACACCTTC
14	TRBJ2-5	-	-	TRBV5-1	CASSYATTRETQYF	TGCGCCAGCAGCTACGCGACTACACGAGAGACCCAGTACTTC
14	TRBJ2-7	-	few	TRBV9	CASAPAGQFSEQYF	TGTGCCAGCGCGCCGGCCGGACAGTTCTCCGAGCAGTACTTC
15	TRBJ1-4	TRBD1	-	TRBV9	CASSVGVGGSEKLFF	TGTGCCAGCAGCGTAGGGGTAGGGGGCTCTGAAAAACTGTTTTTT
15	TRBJ1-2	-	-	TRBV29-1	CSVEDPQGSGYGYTF	TGCAGCGTTGAAGATCCCCAGGGGAGTGGCTATGGCTACACCTTC
15	TRBJ2-7	TRBD1	-	TRBV19	CASSMGQVTHYEQYF	TGTGCCAGTAGTATGGGACAGGTTACCCATTACGAGCAGTACTTC
15	TRBJ1-6	TRBD1	-	TRBV5-1	CASSLEQGNNSPLHF	TGCGCCAGCAGCTTGGAACAGGGGAATAATTCACCCCTCCACTTT
13	TRBJ1-3	-	-	TRBV12-3/TRBV12-4	CASSSFSGNTIYF	TGTGCCAGCAGTTCGTTTTCTGGAAACACCATATATTTT
14	TRBJ2-1	TRBD2	-	TRBV27	CASRTSGRLNEQFF	TGTGCCAGCAGAACTAGCGGGAGGCTTAATGAGCAGTTCTTC
17	TRBJ2-3	-	few	TRBV6-2/TRBV6-3	CASSKTSEASARDTQYF	TGTGCCAGCAGTAAAACCTCGGAGGCTAGCGCTCGGGATACGCAGTATTTT
15	TRBJ1-6	TRBD1	-	TRBV19	CASSPGQGANSPLHF	TGTGCCAGTAGTCCCGGACAGGGGGCTAATTCACCCCTCCACTTT
14	TRBJ2-4	-	-	TRBV5-4	CASSLELAKNIQYF	TGTGCCAGCAGCTTGGAACTAGCCAAAAACATTCAGTACTTC
15	TRBJ1-2	TRBD1	-	TRBV6-5	CASSYRGQGTYGYTF	TGTGCCAGCAGTTATAGGGGACAGGGTACCTATGGCTACACCTTC
18	TRBJ2-1	TRBD2	-	TRBV28	CASSPSGGLGTLYNEQFF	TGTGCCAGCAGCCCCAGCGGGGGGCTTGGGACCCTCTACAATGAGCAGTTCTTC
13	TRBJ1-5	TRBD1	few	TRBV12-3/TRBV12-4	CASSDRGSQPQHF	TGTGCCAGCAGTGACAGGGGGTCTCAGCCCCAGCATTTT
14	TRBJ1-2	-	-	TRBV27	CASSSSGKDYGYTF	TGTGCCAGCAGTTCCTCCGGGAAGGACTATGGCTACACCTTC
14	TRBJ1-1	-	-	TRBV18	CASSPRAMNTEAFF	TGTGCCAGCTCACCCAGGGCCATGAACACTGAAGCTTTCTTT
17	TRBJ2-7	-	-	TRBV19	CASSPPMVRGQTYEQYF	TGTGCCAGTAGTCCCCCCATGGTGCGGGGGCAAACCTACGAGCAGTACTTC
11	TRBJ2-5	-	-	TRBV11-2	CASSFGETQYF	TGTGCCAGCAGCTTCGGGGAGACCCAGTACTTC